This T cell receptor (beta chain) was sequenced for a study of blood T cell repertoires in COVID-19. Per germline, CDR1 LNHDA and CDR2 SQIVND (reference sequence). V lost 1 base, J lost 4 bases, and 6 bases stayed unmatched. The CDR3 is 15 residues long. Original methodology: Estimation of nucleated cell counts was performed using reference gene primer amplification. The repertoire was sequenced with immunoSEQ multiplex PCR; TCRdb's copy has only in-frame clones and lacks some. That table gives V, J and clone size, and the DNA gave D and trimming. Of about 250,000 clones in the sample, under 90% are singletons; the top ten hold about 1.7%.

V and J are TRBV19 and TRBJ1-2; 7 bases line up with TRBD1. The material sequenced was PBMCs or T cells enriched from blood (not recorded which). The clonotype originates from a man aged 40-55 years who had recovered from COVID-19. CDR3 in amino acids: CASSIGRGGGYGYTF. As DNA, the CDR3 is TGTGCCAGTAGTATAGGGCGAGGGGGCGGCTATGGCTACACCTTC.